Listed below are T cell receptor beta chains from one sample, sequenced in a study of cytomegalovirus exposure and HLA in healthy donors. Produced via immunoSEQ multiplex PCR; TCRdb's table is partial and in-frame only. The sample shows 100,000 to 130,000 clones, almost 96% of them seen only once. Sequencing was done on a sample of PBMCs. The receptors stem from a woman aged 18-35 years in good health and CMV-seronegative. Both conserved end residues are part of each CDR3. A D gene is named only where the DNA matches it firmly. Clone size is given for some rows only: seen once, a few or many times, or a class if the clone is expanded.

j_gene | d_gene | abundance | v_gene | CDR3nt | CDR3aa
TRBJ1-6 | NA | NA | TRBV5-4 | TGTGCCAGCAGCACCAGGGATGCTTTAATAGGACCCCTCCACTTT | CASSTRDALIGPLHF
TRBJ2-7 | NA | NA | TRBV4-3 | TGCGCCAGCAGCCAAGAACTTTGGGCCTCCTACGAGCAGTACTTC | CASSQELWASYEQYF
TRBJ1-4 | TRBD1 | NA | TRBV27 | TGTGCCAGCAGTTTATCGTACGGGGACAGGGGCCCGTTTGGTGAAAAACTGTTTTTT | CASSLSYGDRGPFGEKLFF
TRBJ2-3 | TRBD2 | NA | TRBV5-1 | TGCGCCAGCAGCTTACGCCGTACTAGCGGGGTGAAAGATACGCAGTATTTT | CASSLRRTSGVKDTQYF
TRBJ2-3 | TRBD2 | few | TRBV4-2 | TGTGCCAGCAGCCCCGCTAGCGGGGGTGGCACAGATACGCAGTATTTT | CASSPASGGGTDTQYF
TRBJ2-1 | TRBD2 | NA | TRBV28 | TGTGCCAGCAGTCCTCTAGCGGGGGGATACAATGAGCAGTTCTTC | CASSPLAGGYNEQFF
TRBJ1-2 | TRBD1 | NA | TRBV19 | TGTGCCAGTAGTATCCGGACAGGCTTTAACTATGGCTACACCTTC | CASSIRTGFNYGYTF
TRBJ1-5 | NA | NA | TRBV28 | TGTGCCAGCAGTTTAATCAGTTCAGGTGTAGGCAATCAGCCCCAGCATTTT | CASSLISSGVGNQPQHF
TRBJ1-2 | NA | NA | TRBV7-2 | TGTGCCAGCAGCTTAACAGGGAACCAGTATGGCTACACCTTC | CASSLTGNQYGYTF
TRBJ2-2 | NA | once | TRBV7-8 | TGTGCCAGCAGCTCACGGACAGCCGACACCGGGGAGCTGTTTTTT | CASSSRTADTGELFF
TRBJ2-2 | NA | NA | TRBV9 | TGTGCCAGCAGCGAAGGAGCCGCCGGGGAGCTGTTTTTT | CASSEGAAGELFF
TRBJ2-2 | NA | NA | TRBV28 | TGTGCCAGCAGGCCCGGGGGCACCGGGGAGCTGTTTTTT | CASRPGGTGELFF
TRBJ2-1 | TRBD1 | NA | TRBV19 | TGTGCCAGTAGTCCCAGGGACAGGGTAGACTACAATGAGCAGTTCTTC | CASSPRDRVDYNEQFF
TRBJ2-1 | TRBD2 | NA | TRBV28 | TGTGCCACCCGAACTCGGGGGGGCTCCTACAATGAGCAGTTCTTC | CATRTRGGSYNEQFF
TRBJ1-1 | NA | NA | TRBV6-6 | TGTGCCAGCAGTCATGACGCGGGCGGTGTCAAGGCTGAAGCTTTCTTT | CASSHDAGGVKAEAFF
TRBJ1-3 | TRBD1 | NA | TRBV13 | TGTGCCAGCACCGTGACAGGGTACGGAAACACCATATATTTT | CASTVTGYGNTIYF
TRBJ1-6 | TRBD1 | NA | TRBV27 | TGTGCCAGCAGTTCGTTCCGGGACAGGCGGGACCCCCTCCACTTT | CASSSFRDRRDPLHF
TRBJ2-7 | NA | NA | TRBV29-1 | TGCAGCGTTGTGACAGACTCCTACGAGCAGTACTTC | CSVVTDSYEQYF
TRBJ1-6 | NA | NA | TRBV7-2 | TGTGCCAGCAGCTTAGGGTCTTCCCGGGGTTCACCCCTCCACTTT | CASSLGSSRGSPLHF
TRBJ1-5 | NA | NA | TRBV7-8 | TGTGCCAGCAGCCATATGCAGGGCTATTCGGGCAATCAGCCCCAGCATTTT | CASSHMQGYSGNQPQHF
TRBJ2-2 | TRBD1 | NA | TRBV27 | TGTGCCAGCAGTCAGAGACAGGGAGTGACCGGGGAGCTGTTTTTT | CASSQRQGVTGELFF
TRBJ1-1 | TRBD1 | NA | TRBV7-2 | TGTGCCAGCAGCTTACGGGACAGATTTAACACTGAAGCTTTCTTT | CASSLRDRFNTEAFF
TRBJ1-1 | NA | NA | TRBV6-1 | TGTGCCAGCAGGCCGACAGGAGACCAGACAAGTGGAGCTTTCTTT | CASRPTGDQTSGAFF
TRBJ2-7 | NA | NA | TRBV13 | TGTGCCAGCAGCTCAGGATTAGCTCACTACGAGCAGTACTTC | CASSSGLAHYEQYF
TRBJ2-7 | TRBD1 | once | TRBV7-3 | TGTGCCAGCAAGACAGGGCCCTCCTCCTACGAGCAGTACTTC | CASKTGPSSYEQYF
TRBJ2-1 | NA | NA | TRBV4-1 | TGCGCCAGCTCCCGAGGTGGAGGGAATGAGCAGTTCTTC | CASSRGGGNEQFF
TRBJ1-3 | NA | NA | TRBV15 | TGTGCCACCAGCGGAGGGAGGGGTCTCTCTGGAAACACCATATATTTT | CATSGGRGLSGNTIYF